The 26 T cell receptor beta chains reported below all come from one sample, sequenced in a study of cytotoxic CD8 clonotypes in ibrutinib-treated CLL. The table came from immunoSEQ multiplex PCR; TCRdb's copy has only in-frame clones and leaves some out. The table shows about 300,000 clones, with less than 85% occurring only once. Sample: PBMCs, taken at disease progression, from a patient treated with ibrutinib. These receptors all stem from a human donor with chronic lymphocytic leukemia.

The chain links TRBV5-5 to TRBJ2-7; D possibly corresponds to TRBD2 (5 bases). The CDR3 totals 15 residues. The V end was cut by 1 base, the J end by 0 bases, with 11 bases between. The germline CDR1 and CDR2 sequences are SGHKS and YYEKEE (reference sequence). Written as DNA, the CDR3 is TGTGCCAGCAGCTTGAGTGACGGACTCTCCTACGAGCAGTACTTC. Translation: CASSLSDGLSYEQYF.

The genes are TRBV27 and TRBJ2-3, with TRBD2 identical over 7 bases. V lost 5 bases to trimming and J lost 0 bases; unmatched junction nucleotides: 8. This CDR3 is 16 amino acids long. Germline V lookup: CDR1 MNHEY, CDR2 SMNVEV (reference sequence). As DNA, the CDR3 is TGTGCCAGCAGTGAGAGAGCGGGGTCTAGCACAGATACGCAGTATTTT. It translates to CASSERAGSSTDTQYF.

This chain uses TRBV9 with TRBJ2-7; 10 nucleotides line up with TRBD1. The CDR3 has 15 amino acids. Unmatched junction bases numbered 3, after V lost 0 bases and J lost 3 bases. Germline V gene sequence: CDR1 SGDLS, CDR2 YYNGEE. The CDR3 DNA sequence: TGTGCCAGCAGCGTAGGTTGGGACAGGGGCTACGAGCAGTACTTC. Translation: CASSVGWDRGYEQYF.

The J gene is TRBJ2-7, the V gene TRBV29-1; 7 positions match TRBD1. Germline V gives CDR1 SQVTM, CDR2 ANQGSEA. The CDR3 runs to 12 residues. The V segment lost 7 bases and the J segment 2 bases; nucleotides outside the gene matches: 5. DNA for the CDR3: TGCAGCGGGATCGACAGGGCCTACGAGCAGTACTTC. Protein sequence: CSGIDRAYEQYF.

The rearrangement links TRBV7-9 to TRBJ1-1; D is undetermined. The CDR3 covers 14 residues. CDR1 SEHNR and CDR2 FQNEAQ come from the germline V gene (reference sequence). Trimming removed 1 base at V and 1 base at J, with 7 bases between. CDR3 in amino acids: CASSLGQANTEAFF. In nucleotides, the CDR3 is TGTGCCAGCAGCTTAGGGCAGGCGAACACTGAAGCTTTCTTT.

The CDR3 sequence: CASTQSTYEQYF. In DNA form, the CDR3 reads TGTGCCAGCACTCAGTCTACCTACGAGCAGTACTTC. V and J are TRBV2 and TRBJ2-7; D is uncertain. Germline V gene data show CDR1 as SNHLY and CDR2 as FYNNEI. V was trimmed by 7 bases and J by 2 bases, leaving 9 bases between them. The length of the CDR3 is 12 residues.

The V call is TRBV11-2, the J call TRBJ2-1; 12 nucleotides align to TRBD1. The CDR3 runs to 16 residues. Trimming took 3 bases from V and 10 from J; bases not matched to a gene: 10. The germline gives CDR1 SGHAT, CDR2 FQNNGV. CDR3 sequence reads: CASSLRDRGHPREQFF. CDR3 in DNA: TGTGCCAGCAGCTTGAGGGACAGGGGGCACCCGCGGGAGCAGTTCTTC.

The rearrangement links TRBV19 to TRBJ1-2; the D is unclear. V lost 1 base, J lost 5 bases, and 5 bases lay in between. CDR1 and CDR2 from the germline V gene are LNHDA and SQIVND (reference sequence). The CDR3 sequence is 12 residues long. DNA of the CDR3: TGTGCCAGTAGTATAGCACAGTATGGCTACACCTTC. Amino acids: CASSIAQYGYTF.

This chain connects TRBV7-8 to TRBJ2-5; maybe TRBD2 (6 bases). Germline V gives CDR1 SGHVS, CDR2 FQNEAQ. This CDR3 has 12 residues. V was trimmed by 0 bases and J by 7 bases, leaving 6 bases between them. The DNA of the CDR3 is TGTGCCAGCAGCTTAGCGGGAGGGACCCAGTACTTC. Encoded protein: CASSLAGGTQYF.

The chain links TRBV29-1 to TRBJ1-1; 12 nucleotides align to TRBD1. V lost 5 bases, J lost 11 bases, and 12 bases stayed unmatched. Germline CDR1 is SQVTM and CDR2 is ANQGSEA. The CDR3 is 14 amino acids. The CDR3 is CSVSIGTGGEGAFF. In DNA form, the CDR3 reads TGCAGCGTTTCTATCGGGACAGGGGGCGAGGGGGCTTTCTTT.

The rearrangement links TRBV19 to TRBJ1-1; D remains ambiguous. The CDR3 sequence is 13 residues long. Germline V gene data show CDR1 as LNHDA and CDR2 as SQIVND (reference sequence). Trimming took 6 bases from V and 0 from J, leaving 8 bases between them. CDR3 DNA: TGTGCCAGTAGGAGGATGTTGAACACTGAAGCTTTCTTT. It translates to CASRRMLNTEAFF.

The rearrangement links TRBV11-1 to TRBJ2-7; TRBD1 agrees at 7 bases. The CDR3 loop spans 15 amino acids. CDR1 and CDR2 (germline): SGHAT, FQDESV (reference sequence). With V trimmed by 4 bases and J by 1 base, 7 bases remained unmatched. In nucleotides, the CDR3 is TGTGCCAGCAGCTCGCTGGACAGGAAATCCTACGAGCAGTACTTC. Its translation: CASSSLDRKSYEQYF.

The chain combines TRBV5-4 with TRBJ1-2; D remains unclear. V dropped 2 bases and J dropped 4 bases, with 12 bases sitting between them. Germline values: CDR1 SGHNT, CDR2 YYREEE (reference sequence). This CDR3 contains 14 residues. For the CDR3, the DNA is TGTGCCAGCAGCTTTCCCTTACGCTCCTATGGCTACACCTTC. Amino acid sequence: CASSFPLRSYGYTF.

V and J are TRBV7-9 and TRBJ1-5; 7 bases fit TRBD1. The CDR3 is 12 residues long. V shed 8 bases, J shed 4 bases, and the junction held 2 bases outside the gene matches. Germline-derived CDR1 and CDR2 are SEHNR and FQNEAQ (reference sequence). The CDR3 region has the DNA TGTGCCAGCCAGGGGGGGAATCAGCCCCAGCATTTT. This translates into CASQGGNQPQHF.

This clone was observed a single time. An end of the junction does not agree with germline; a read error may underlie this. The CDR3 coding sequence is TGTGCCAGCTCCTTCAATGAGCAGTTCTTC. Translating it yields CASSFNEQFF. The chain links TRBV25-1 to TRBJ2-1; D remains ambiguous. The CDR3 sequence is 10 residues long. Germline V CDR1 and CDR2: MGHDK, SYGVNS.

This clone was counted only a few times. This chain links TRBV30 with TRBJ2-7; 8 nucleotides match TRBD2. The length of the CDR3 is 15 residues. From germline, CDR1 is GTSNPN and CDR2 SVGIG (reference sequence). V was pared by 0 bases and J by 6 bases, with 10 bases of the junction left unmatched. The DNA of the CDR3 is TGTGCCTGGAGTGTACCATCGGGAGGGCCTCGCGAGCAGTACTTC. It specifies CAWSVPSGGPREQYF.

The CDR3 region is CASSITSGRVYEQFF. The CDR3 DNA reads as TGTGCCAGTAGTATTACTAGCGGGAGAGTCTATGAGCAGTTCTTC. The chain links TRBV19 to TRBJ2-1; TRBD2 matches 11 bases. The CDR3 runs to 15 residues. Per the germline V gene, CDR1 is LNHDA and CDR2 is SQIVND (reference sequence). Losses at the gene ends were 3 bases for V and 8 bases for J; bases not matched to a gene: 6.

This clone was seen more than once but under ten times. The rearrangement links TRBV7-2 to TRBJ2-7; a weak D match, TRBD2 (6 bases). The CDR3 consists of 14 residues. Trimming shortened V by 4 bases and J by 7 bases, and 17 bases separated the two germline ends. CDR1 SGHTA and CDR2 FQGNSA come from the germline V gene. Written as DNA, the CDR3 is TGTGCCAGCAGCTCAAAGGGCAGGGCGGGGGAGCAGTACTTC. Amino acids: CASSSKGRAGEQYF.

This clone was seen a single time. The gene calls are TRBV29-1 and TRBJ2-2; TRBD1 aligns across 7 bases. J lost 1 base, V lost 4 bases, and 3 bases had no gene match. This CDR3 has 14 residues. Germline V lookup: CDR1 SQVTM, CDR2 ANQGSEA. The CDR3 DNA is TGCAGCGTTGTTCGGACAGGGAACACCGGGGAGCTGTTTTTT. It yields the protein CSVVRTGNTGELFF.

V and J are TRBV28 and TRBJ1-2; D is perhaps TRBD1 (5 bases). Germline V CDR1 and CDR2: MDHEN, SYDVKM. V lost 6 bases and J lost 8, with 10 bases in between. The CDR3 is 11 residues long. CDR3 in DNA: TGTGCCAGCAGGAGGGGCTTAGGCTACACCTTC. As protein: CASRRGLGYTF.

J is TRBJ2-1 and V is TRBV6-5; 10 nucleotides agree with TRBD2. This CDR3 contains 16 residues. CDR1 is MNHEY and CDR2 is SVGAGI in the germline V gene. After removal of 0 bases from V and 10 bases from J, the junction contained 9 bases not matched to a gene. The CDR3 DNA follows: TGTGCCAGCAGTTACTCTGGGCTAGCGGGAGTCAACGAGCAGTTCTTC. Amino acid sequence: CASSYSGLAGVNEQFF.

The chain couples TRBV19 to TRBJ1-2, with D perhaps matching TRBD1 (6 bases). CDR3 length equals 12 residues. Per germline, CDR1 LNHDA and CDR2 SQIVND (reference sequence). The V gene lost 11 bases and the J gene lost 4 bases, with 14 bases spanning the gap. This CDR3 reads CAATGTTYGYTF. The CDR3 bases are TGTGCCGCTACCGGGACAACCTATGGCTACACCTTC. The whole variable domain, remainder taken from reference TRBV19 and TRBJ1-2, is DGGITQSPKYLFRKEGQNVTLSCEQNLNHDAMYWYRQDPGQGLRLIYYSQIVNDFQKGDIAEGYSVSREKKESFPLTVTSAQKNPTAFYLCAATGTTYGYTFGSGTRLTVV.

The V gene is TRBV5-4, the J gene TRBJ2-7; 8 bases map to TRBD1. J lost 2 bases, V lost 5 bases, and 9 bases had no gene match. Looked up from germline, CDR1 is SGHNT and CDR2 is YYREEE (reference sequence). The CDR3 runs 15 residues. CDR3 residues: CASRPRDRPTYEQYF. For the CDR3, the DNA is TGTGCCAGCAGACCCCGGGACAGGCCGACCTACGAGCAGTACTTC.

The CDR3 nucleotides are TGCAGTGCCACGAAGGACTATGGCTACACCTTC. This codes for CSATKDYGYTF. The chain is built from TRBV20-1 and TRBJ1-2, with D unresolved. Germline loops: CDR1 DFQATT, CDR2 SNEGSKA (reference sequence). Trimming pared 6 bases from V and 3 bases from J, leaving 8 bases between. The CDR3 loop spans 11 amino acids.

The chain joins TRBV11-2 to TRBJ2-2; no clear D. CDR1 and CDR2 (germline): SGHAT, FQNNGV. Trimming shortened V by 2 bases and J by 0 bases, and 7 bases separated the two germline ends. The CDR3 has 15 amino acids. The CDR3 here is CASSLYGSNTGELFF. The DNA for the CDR3 is TGTGCCAGCAGCTTATACGGGTCGAACACCGGGGAGCTGTTTTTT.

This clone was seen many times. This rearrangement joins TRBV6-1 to TRBJ1-5; the match to TRBD1 covers 9 bases. CDR1 and CDR2 (germline): MNHNS, SASEGT. Trimming took 2 bases from V and 8 from J; bases not matched to a gene: 4. There are 14 residues in the CDR3. The CDR3 sequence is CASSEHRGLEPQHF. For the CDR3, the DNA is TGTGCCAGCAGTGAACACAGGGGGCTAGAGCCCCAGCATTTT.